One sample yielded the 20 T cell receptor beta chains listed below, sequenced in a study of blood T cells in healthy people across ages. It was with a sample-barcoded 5' primer and a J-beta primer mix that a second PCR of roughly 7 to 12 cycles was run. TCRdb recomputed calls from the 5' RACE reads with MiXCR, one row per CDR3 protein. The sample shows hundreds of thousands of distinct CDR3 sequences, about 30% of them seen only once. What was sequenced was blood. Receptors were obtained from a woman older than 75 in good health.

The genes are TRBV30 and TRBJ1-5; TRBD1 aligns across 8 bases. In germline, CDR1 is GTSNPN, CDR2 SVGIG (reference sequence). Germline trimming cut 0 bases from V and 9 bases from J; bases unmatched to any gene: 16. CDR3 length: 17 amino acids. CDR3 nucleotide sequence: TGTGCCTGGAGTGTACGGGGATCGACAGGGGATCGAAGGCCCCAGCATTTT. It codes for CAWSVRGSTGDRRPQHF.

Many counts were recorded for this clonotype. The chain recombines TRBV6-2 or TRBV6-3 with TRBJ2-1, with D possibly TRBD2 on 7 matching bases. CDR1 and CDR2 from the germline V gene are MNHEY and SVGEGT. Between the trimmed V and J ends, which lost 6 bases and 9 bases, there was a span of 15 bases. CDR3 length: 13 amino acids. The CDR3 region is CASSPWGGSEQFF. The CDR3 DNA sequence: TGTGCCAGCAGCCCATGGGGGGGCAGTGAGCAGTTCTTC.

This clonotype was found many times. The V gene is TRBV6-6, the J gene TRBJ2-3; D call uncertain. Germline CDR1 MNHNY, CDR2 SVGAGI (reference sequence). CDR3 length: 14 residues. V was trimmed by 0 bases and J by 6 bases, leaving 10 bases between them. CDR3 DNA sequence: TGTGCCAGCAGTTACTCGGACCGTTCTGATACGCAGTATTTT. It translates to CASSYSDRSDTQYF.

This clonotype has ten or more counts. The V and J genes are TRBV28 and TRBJ2-5; D possibly matches TRBD1 or TRBD2 (5 bases each). Per germline, CDR1 MDHEN and CDR2 SYDVKM. V shed 8 bases and J shed 4 bases, with 26 bases lying between them. The CDR3 is made up of 17 amino acids. CDR3 sequence (DNA): TGTGCCAGCCAACCTCGGGGCAGCTTCGTGGTGGGAGAGACCCAGTACTTC. It is translated as CASQPRGSFVVGETQYF.

The chain is built from TRBV6-1 and TRBJ2-3; no reliable D call. CDR1 is MNHNS, CDR2 SASEGT, per germline. CDR3 length: 14 amino acids. V lost 4 bases, J lost 3 bases, and 11 bases lay in between. Here the CDR3 reads CASSVGRLTDTQYF. The DNA for the CDR3 is TGTGCCAGCAGTGTGGGCAGATTAACAGATACGCAGTATTTT.

In this sample, this clonotype turned up many times. This chain uses TRBV7-2 with TRBJ2-3, with D perhaps matching TRBD2 (6 bases). Looked up from germline, CDR1 is SGHTA and CDR2 is FQGNSA. This CDR3 spans 15 amino acids. Trimming shortened V by 5 bases and J by 8 bases, and 20 bases separated the two germline ends. CDR3 amino acids: CASSIYSGPRGTQYF. For the CDR3, the DNA is TGTGCCAGCAGCATCTATAGCGGTCCGAGAGGTACGCAGTATTTT. The whole variable domain, filled in from reference TRBV7-2 and TRBJ2-3, reads GAGVSQSPSNKVTEKGKDVELRCDPISGHTALYWYRQSLGQGLEFLIYFQGNSAPDKSGLPSDRFSAERTGGSVSTLTIQRTQQEDSAVYLCASSIYSGPRGTQYFGPGTRLTVL.

This clonotype appeared many times. This chain connects TRBV27 to TRBJ1-2; the D is unclear. Germline V gene data show CDR1 as MNHEY and CDR2 as SMNVEV (reference sequence). This CDR3 comprises 13 residues. V lost 7 bases, J lost 2 bases, and 11 bases lay in between. CDR3 sequence reads: CASMGSRNYGYTF. The CDR3 region has the DNA TGTGCCAGCATGGGGAGCAGGAACTATGGCTACACCTTC.

Worth noting for this clonotype: Given a much more abundant clone one base away, this may be a read error. This chain links TRBV6-5 with TRBJ2-7; D uncertain. This CDR3 is built from 12 residues. The V gene's germline CDR1 is MNHEY and CDR2 SVGAGI. V was trimmed by 6 bases and J by 7 bases, leaving 13 bases between them. CDR3 sequence reads: CASRGLDNEQYF. CDR3 bases: TGTGCCAGCAGGGGGTTAGACAATGAGCAGTACTTC.

Note on this clonotype: Relative to the germline gene, one junction end is altered; a read error may explain this. This chain connects TRBV20-1 to TRBJ1-4, with no clear D. Germline CDR1 reads DFQATT; CDR2 reads SNEGSKA (reference sequence). CDR3 length equals 15 residues. For the CDR3, the DNA is TGCAGTGCCCTACGGGGAGACTCAACTAGTGAAAAACTGTTTTTT. Translation gives CSALRGDSTSEKLFF.

The chain combines TRBV23-1 with TRBJ2-1; tentatively, D is TRBD1 (6 bases). TRBV23-1 is annotated as an ORF whose role is uncertain. The CDR3 has 14 residues. Trimming cost V 4 bases and J 8 bases, with 15 bases left between them. CDR3 residues: CASSRHNREHEQFF. Written as DNA, the CDR3 is TGCGCCAGCAGTCGCCACAACAGGGAGCATGAGCAGTTCTTC.

A few counts support this clonotype. The genes are TRBV7-9 and TRBJ1-4; 9 bases are a match to TRBD1. The germline V gene has CDR1 SEHNR and CDR2 FQNEAQ (reference sequence). J gave up 0 bases and V 5 bases, and 13 bases lay outside the gene matches. The CDR3 loop spans 19 amino acids. CDR3 protein: CASSPGRTGAASTNEKLFF. The CDR3 DNA sequence: TGTGCCAGCAGCCCGGGCAGGACAGGGGCCGCGTCAACTAATGAAAAACTGTTTTTT.

This chain links TRBV7-8 with TRBJ2-6; the D gene is possibly TRBD1 (5 bases). Germline V gene data show CDR1 as SGHVS and CDR2 as FQNEAQ. The CDR3 is 16 residues long. V lost 6 bases and J 2 bases, leaving 14 bases between the germline ends. CDR3 sequence (DNA): TGTGCCAGCAGTCCAGGCGCCAGGGCTGGGGCCAACGTCCTGACTTTC. Translation gives CASSPGARAGANVLTF.

This clonotype has only a few counts. V and J are TRBV20-1 and TRBJ1-2; 7 nucleotides agree with TRBD1. The J segment lost 8 bases and the V segment lost 5 bases, leaving 11 bases of the junction unmatched. CDR1 DFQATT and CDR2 SNEGSKA come from the germline V gene (reference sequence). The CDR3 sequence is 13 residues long. The CDR3: CSALQGTGRGYTF. The CDR3 DNA sequence: TGCAGTGCTTTACAGGGGACCGGGAGGGGCTACACCTTC.

This clonotype has a handful of counts. This sequence may be a read error, since a much larger clone differs from it by one base. The V call is TRBV10-3, the J call TRBJ1-5; D gene uncertain. Germline V lookup: CDR1 ENHRY, CDR2 SYGVKD. The CDR3 spans 14 residues. Trimming removed 2 bases from V and 1 base from J, with 6 bases in between. CDR3: CAISERGSNQPQHF. The CDR3 nucleotides are TGTGCCATCAGTGAGCGGGGAAGCAATCAGCCCCAGCATTTT.

This clonotype has more than one count but fewer than ten. One end of the junction is discordant with germline, which a read error may explain. The genes are TRBV13 and TRBJ2-3, with 9 bases that match TRBD2. Germline V gene sequence: CDR1 PRHDT, CDR2 FYEKMQ (reference sequence). The CDR3 extends over 15 amino acids. The CDR3 protein is CASSTRLADTGTQYF. In DNA, the CDR3 is TGTGCCAGCAGCACGAGACTAGCGGACACAGGTACGCAGTATTTT.

The rearrangement links TRBV5-1 to TRBJ2-3, with 8 bases matching TRBD2. There are 16 residues in the CDR3. J was trimmed by 2 bases and V by 1 base; bases with no gene match: 6. Germline V gene data show CDR1 as SGHRS and CDR2 as YFSETQ. For the CDR3, the DNA is TGCGCCAGCAGCTTGCGATCGGGGGGGATCACAGATACGCAGTATTTT. The encoded protein is CASSLRSGGITDTQYF.

This clonotype showed up many times. J is TRBJ2-7 and V is TRBV3-1; D perhaps matches TRBD2 (6 bases). The V end was cut by 9 bases, the J end by 5 bases, with 26 bases between. The CDR3 contains 16 residues. The germline V gene has CDR1 LGHDT and CDR2 YNNKEL (reference sequence). This CDR3 reads CASTSKNGGKGDEQYF. DNA for the CDR3: TGTGCCAGTACCTCTAAAAACGGGGGTAAAGGAGACGAGCAGTACTTC.

The genes are TRBV7-2 and TRBJ1-3; possibly TRBD1 for D (6 bases). The V and J ends lost 2 bases and 2 bases respectively, with 16 bases between them. This CDR3 contains 17 residues. CDR1 and CDR2 (germline): SGHTA, FQGNSA. The CDR3 coding sequence is TGTGCCAGCAGCTTACTTTCTACAGGGCTCGCTGGAAACACCATATATTTT. It specifies CASSLLSTGLAGNTIYF.

This clonotype was counted ten times or more. The gene calls are TRBV7-9 and TRBJ2-5; 11 nucleotides align to TRBD1. The germline V gene has CDR1 SEHNR and CDR2 FQNEAQ (reference sequence). V lost 0 bases to trimming and J lost 5 bases; unmatched junction nucleotides: 5. This CDR3 is built from 16 residues. The CDR3 protein is CASSLADRGLRETQYF. The DNA of the CDR3 is TGTGCCAGCAGCTTAGCGGACAGGGGGCTCAGGGAGACCCAGTACTTC.

This clonotype showed up many times. V is TRBV6-5 and J is TRBJ1-2; D is ambiguous. Germline-derived CDR1 and CDR2 are MNHEY and SVGAGI. CDR3 length: 13 amino acids. Trimming removed 5 bases at V and 0 bases at J, with 7 bases between. CDR3 coding DNA: TGTGCCAGCAGTCGGGTACCTAACTATGGCTACACCTTC. Translation gives CASSRVPNYGYTF.